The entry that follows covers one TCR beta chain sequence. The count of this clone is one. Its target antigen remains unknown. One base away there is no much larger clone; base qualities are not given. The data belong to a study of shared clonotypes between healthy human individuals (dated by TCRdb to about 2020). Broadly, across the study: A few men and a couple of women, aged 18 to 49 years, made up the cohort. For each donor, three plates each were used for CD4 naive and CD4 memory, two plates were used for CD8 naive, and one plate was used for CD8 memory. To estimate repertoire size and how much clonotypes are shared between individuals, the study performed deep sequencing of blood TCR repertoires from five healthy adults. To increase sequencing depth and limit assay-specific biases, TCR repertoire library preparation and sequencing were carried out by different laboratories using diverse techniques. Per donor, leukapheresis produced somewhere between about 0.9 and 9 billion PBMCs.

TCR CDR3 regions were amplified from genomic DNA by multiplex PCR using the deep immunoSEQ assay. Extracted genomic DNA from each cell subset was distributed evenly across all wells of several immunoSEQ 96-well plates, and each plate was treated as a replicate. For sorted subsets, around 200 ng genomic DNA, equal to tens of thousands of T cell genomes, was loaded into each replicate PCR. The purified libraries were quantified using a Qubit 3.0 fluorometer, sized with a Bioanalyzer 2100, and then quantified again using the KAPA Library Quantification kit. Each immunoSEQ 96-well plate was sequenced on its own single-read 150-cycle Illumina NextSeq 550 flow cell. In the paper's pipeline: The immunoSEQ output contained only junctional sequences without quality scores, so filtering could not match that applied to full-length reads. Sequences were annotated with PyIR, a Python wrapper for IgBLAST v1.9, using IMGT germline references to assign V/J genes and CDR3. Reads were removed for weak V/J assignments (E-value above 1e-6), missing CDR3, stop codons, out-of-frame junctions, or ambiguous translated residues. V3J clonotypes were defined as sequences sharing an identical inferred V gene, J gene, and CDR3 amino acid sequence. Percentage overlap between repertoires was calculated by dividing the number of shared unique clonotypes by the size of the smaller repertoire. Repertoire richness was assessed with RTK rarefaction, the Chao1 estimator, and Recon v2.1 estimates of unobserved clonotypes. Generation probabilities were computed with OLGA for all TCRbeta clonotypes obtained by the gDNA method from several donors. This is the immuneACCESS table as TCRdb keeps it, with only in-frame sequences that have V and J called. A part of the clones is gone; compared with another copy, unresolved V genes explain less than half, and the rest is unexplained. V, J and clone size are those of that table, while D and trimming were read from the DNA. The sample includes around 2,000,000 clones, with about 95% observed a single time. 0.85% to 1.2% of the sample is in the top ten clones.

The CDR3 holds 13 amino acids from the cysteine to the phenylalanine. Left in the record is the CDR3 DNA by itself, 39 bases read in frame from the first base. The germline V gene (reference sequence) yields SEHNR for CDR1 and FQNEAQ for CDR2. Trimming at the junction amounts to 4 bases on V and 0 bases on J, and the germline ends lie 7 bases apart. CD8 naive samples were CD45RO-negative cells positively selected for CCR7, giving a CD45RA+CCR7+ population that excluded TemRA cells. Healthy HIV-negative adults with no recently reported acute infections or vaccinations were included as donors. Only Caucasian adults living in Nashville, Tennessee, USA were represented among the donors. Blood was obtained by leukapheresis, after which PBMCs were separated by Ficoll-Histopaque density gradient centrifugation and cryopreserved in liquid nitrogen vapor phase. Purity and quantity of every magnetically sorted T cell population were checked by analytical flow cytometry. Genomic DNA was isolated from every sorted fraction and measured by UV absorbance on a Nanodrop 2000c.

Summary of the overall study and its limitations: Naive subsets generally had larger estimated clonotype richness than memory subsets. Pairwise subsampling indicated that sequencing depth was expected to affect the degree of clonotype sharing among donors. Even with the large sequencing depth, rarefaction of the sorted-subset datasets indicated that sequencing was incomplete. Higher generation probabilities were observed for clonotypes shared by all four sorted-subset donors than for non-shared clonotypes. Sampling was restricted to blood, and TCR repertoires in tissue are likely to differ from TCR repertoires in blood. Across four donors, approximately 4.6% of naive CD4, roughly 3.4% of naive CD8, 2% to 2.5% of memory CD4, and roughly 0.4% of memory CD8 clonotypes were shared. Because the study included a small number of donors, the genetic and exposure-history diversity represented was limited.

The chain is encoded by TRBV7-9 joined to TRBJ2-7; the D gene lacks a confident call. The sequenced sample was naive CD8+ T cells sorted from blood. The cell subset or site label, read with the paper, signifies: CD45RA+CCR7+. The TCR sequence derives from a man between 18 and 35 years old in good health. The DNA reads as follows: TGTGCCAGCAGCTGGACCACCTCCTACGAGCAGTACTTC. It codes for CASSWTTSYEQYF.